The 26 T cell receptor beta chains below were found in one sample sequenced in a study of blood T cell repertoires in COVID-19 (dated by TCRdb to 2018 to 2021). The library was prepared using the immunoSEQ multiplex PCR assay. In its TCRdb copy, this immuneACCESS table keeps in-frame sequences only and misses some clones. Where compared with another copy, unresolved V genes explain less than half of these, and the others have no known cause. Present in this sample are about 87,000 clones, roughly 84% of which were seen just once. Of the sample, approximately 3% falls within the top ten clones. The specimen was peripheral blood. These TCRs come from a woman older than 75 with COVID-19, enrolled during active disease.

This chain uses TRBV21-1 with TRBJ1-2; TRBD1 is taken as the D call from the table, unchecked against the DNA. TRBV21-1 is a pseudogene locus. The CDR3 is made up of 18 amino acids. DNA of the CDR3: TGTGCCAGCAGCAAAGATTGGTTGGAGGGGGCCCTTAACTATGGCTACACCTTC. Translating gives CASSKDWLEGALNYGYTF.

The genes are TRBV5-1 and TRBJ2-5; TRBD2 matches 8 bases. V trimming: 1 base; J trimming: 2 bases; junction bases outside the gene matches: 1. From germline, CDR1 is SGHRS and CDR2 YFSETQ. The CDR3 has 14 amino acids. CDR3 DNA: TGCGCCAGCAGCTTGCTAGCGGGTCAAGAGACCCAGTACTTC. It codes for CASSLLAGQETQYF.

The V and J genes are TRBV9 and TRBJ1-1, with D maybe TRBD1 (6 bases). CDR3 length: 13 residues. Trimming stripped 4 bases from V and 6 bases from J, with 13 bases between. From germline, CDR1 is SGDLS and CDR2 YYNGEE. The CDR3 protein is CASSSGAGAEAFF. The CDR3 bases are TGTGCCAGCAGCTCCGGGGCAGGGGCTGAAGCTTTCTTT.

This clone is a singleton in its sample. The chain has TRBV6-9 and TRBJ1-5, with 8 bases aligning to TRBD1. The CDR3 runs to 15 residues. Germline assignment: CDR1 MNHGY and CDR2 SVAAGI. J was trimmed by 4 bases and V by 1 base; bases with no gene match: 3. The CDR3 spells CASSYWDRKNQPQHF. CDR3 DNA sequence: TGTGCCAGCAGTTATTGGGACAGGAAAAATCAGCCCCAGCATTTT.

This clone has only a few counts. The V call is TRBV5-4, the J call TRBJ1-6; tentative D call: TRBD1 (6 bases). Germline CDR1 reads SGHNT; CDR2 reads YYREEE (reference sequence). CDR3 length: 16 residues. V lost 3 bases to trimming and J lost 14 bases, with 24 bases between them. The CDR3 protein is CASSSGGVGGPLALHF. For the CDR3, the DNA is TGTGCCAGCAGCTCAGGTGGCGTGGGGGGGCCTCTAGCCCTCCACTTT.

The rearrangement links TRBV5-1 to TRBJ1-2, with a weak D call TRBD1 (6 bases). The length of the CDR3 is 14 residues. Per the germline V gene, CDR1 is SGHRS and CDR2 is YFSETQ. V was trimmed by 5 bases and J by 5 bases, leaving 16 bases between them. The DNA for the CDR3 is TGCGCCAGCAGACGCCACAGGGAGACTTATGGCTACACCTTC. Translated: CASRRHRETYGYTF.

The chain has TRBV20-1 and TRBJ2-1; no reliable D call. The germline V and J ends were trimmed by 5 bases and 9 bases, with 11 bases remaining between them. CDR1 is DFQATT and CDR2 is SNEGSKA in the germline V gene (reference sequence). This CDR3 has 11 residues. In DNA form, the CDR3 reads TGCAGTGCTGAGTCCCCCCCTGAGCAGTTCTTC. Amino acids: CSAESPPEQFF.

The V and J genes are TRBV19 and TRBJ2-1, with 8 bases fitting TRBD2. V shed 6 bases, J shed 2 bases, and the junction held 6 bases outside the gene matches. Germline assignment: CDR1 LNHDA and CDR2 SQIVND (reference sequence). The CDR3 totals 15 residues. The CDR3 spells CASSPPGGAYNEQFF. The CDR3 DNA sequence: TGTGCCAGTAGCCCACCCGGGGGGGCCTACAATGAGCAGTTCTTC. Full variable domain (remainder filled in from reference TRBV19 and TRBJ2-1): DGGITQSPKYLFRKEGQNVTLSCEQNLNHDAMYWYRQDPGQGLRLIYYSQIVNDFQKGDIAEGYSVSREKKESFPLTVTSAQKNPTAFYLCASSPPGGAYNEQFFGPGTRLTVL.

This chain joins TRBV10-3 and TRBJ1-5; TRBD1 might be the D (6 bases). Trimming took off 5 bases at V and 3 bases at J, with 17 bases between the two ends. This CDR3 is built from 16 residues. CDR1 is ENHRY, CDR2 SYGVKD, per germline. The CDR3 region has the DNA TGTGCCATCAGTAAGGACAGCCTATACACCAATCAGCCCCAGCATTTT. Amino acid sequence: CAISKDSLYTNQPQHF.

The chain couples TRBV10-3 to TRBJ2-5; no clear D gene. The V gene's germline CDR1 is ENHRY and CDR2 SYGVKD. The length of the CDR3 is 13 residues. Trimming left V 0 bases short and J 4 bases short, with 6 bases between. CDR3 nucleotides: TGTGCCATCAGTGAGTCCACTGCAGAGACCCAGTACTTC. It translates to CAISESTAETQYF.

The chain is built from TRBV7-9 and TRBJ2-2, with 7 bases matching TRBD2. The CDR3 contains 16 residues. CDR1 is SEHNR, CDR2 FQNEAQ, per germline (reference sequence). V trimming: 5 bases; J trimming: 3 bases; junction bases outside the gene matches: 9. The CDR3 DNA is TGTGCCAGCAGCCCCGGACCAGCGGGGTACACCGGGGAGCTGTTTTTT. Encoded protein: CASSPGPAGYTGELFF. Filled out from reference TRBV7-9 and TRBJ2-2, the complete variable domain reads DTGVSQNPRHKITKRGQNVTFRCDPISEHNRLYWYRQTLGQGPEFLTYFQNEAQLEKSRLLSDRFSAERPKGSFSTLEIQRTEQGDSAMYLCASSPGPAGYTGELFFGEGSRLTVL.

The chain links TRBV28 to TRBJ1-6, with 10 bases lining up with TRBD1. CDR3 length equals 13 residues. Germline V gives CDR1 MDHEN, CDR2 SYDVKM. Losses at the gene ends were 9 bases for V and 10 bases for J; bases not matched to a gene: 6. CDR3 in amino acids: CASLTGGESPLHF. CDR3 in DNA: TGTGCCAGTTTGACAGGGGGCGAGTCACCCCTCCACTTT.

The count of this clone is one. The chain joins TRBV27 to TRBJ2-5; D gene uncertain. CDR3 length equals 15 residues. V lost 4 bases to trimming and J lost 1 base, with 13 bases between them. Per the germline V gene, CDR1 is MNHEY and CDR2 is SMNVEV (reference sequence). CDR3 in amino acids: CASSSQVTAQETQYF. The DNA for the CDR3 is TGTGCCAGCAGTTCCCAGGTTACGGCCCAAGAGACCCAGTACTTC.

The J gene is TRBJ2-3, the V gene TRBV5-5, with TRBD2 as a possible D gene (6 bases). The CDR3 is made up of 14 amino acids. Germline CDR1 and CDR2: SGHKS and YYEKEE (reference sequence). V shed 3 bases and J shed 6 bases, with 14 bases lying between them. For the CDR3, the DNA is TGTGCCAGCAGCTCCCTCGGGACTGAGGATACGCAGTATTTT. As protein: CASSSLGTEDTQYF.

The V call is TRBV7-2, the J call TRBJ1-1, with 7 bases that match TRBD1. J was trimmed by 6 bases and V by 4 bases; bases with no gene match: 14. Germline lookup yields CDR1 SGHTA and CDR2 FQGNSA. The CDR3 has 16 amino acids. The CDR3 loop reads CASSSPPGQMGAEAFF. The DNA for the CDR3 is TGTGCCAGCAGCTCACCTCCGGGACAGATGGGCGCTGAAGCTTTCTTT.

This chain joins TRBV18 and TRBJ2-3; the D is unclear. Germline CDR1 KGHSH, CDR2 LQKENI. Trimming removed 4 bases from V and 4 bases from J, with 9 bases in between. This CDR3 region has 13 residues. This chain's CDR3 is CASSLPGADTQYF. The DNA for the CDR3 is TGTGCCAGCTCACTACCGGGCGCAGATACGCAGTATTTT.

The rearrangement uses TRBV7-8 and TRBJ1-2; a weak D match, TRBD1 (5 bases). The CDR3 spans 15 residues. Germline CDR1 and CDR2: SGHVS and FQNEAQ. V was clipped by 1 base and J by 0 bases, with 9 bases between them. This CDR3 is CASSLGTPTNYGYTF. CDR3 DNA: TGTGCCAGCAGCTTAGGGACACCGACTAACTATGGCTACACCTTC.

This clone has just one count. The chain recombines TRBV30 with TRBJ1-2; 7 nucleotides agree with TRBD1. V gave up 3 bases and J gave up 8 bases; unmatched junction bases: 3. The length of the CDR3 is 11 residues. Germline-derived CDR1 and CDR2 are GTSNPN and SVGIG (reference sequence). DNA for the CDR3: TGTGCCTGGAGGCACAGGGGCGGCTACACCTTC. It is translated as CAWRHRGGYTF.

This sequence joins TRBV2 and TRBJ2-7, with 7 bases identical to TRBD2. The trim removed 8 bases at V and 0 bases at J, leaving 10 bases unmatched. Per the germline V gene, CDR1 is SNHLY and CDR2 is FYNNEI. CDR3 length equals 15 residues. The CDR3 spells CASGGGGSPSYEQYF. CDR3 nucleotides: TGTGCCAGCGGGGGGGGTGGCTCCCCCTCCTACGAGCAGTACTTC. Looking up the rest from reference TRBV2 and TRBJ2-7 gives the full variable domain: EPEVTQTPSHQVTQMGQEVILRCVPISNHLYFYWYRQILGQKVEFLVSFYNNEISEKSEIFDDQFSVERPDGSNFTLKIRSTKLEDSAMYFCASGGGGSPSYEQYFGPGTRLTVT.

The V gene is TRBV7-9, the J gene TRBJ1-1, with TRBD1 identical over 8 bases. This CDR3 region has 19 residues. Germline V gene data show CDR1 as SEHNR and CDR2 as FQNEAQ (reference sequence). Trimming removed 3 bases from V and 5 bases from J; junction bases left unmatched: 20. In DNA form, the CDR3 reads TGTGCCAGCAGCTTCCCGGGACAGGTTGCCTTTACGGCGAGGACTGAAGCTTTCTTT. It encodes CASSFPGQVAFTARTEAFF.

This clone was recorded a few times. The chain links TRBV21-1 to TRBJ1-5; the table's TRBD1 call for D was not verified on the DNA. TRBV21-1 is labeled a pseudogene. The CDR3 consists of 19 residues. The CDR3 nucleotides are TGTGCCAGCAGCAAGCGTCCGGGACAGGGTATAGGAAGCAATCAGCCCCAGCATTTT. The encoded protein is CASSKRPGQGIGSNQPQHF.

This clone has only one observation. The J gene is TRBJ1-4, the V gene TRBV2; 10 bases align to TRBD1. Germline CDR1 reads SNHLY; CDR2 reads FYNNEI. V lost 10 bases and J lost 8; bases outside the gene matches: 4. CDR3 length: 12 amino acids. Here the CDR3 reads CATGTGVEKLFF. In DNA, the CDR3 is TGTGCCACCGGGACAGGGGTAGAAAAACTGTTTTTT.

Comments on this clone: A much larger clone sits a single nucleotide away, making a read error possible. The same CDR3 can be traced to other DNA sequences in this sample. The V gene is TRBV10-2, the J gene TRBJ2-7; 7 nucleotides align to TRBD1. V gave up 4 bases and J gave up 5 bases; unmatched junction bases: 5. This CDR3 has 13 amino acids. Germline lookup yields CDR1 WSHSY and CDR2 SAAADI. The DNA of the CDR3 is TGCGCCAGCAGTGCAGGGGGTAAGCACGAGCAGTACTTC. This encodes CASSAGGKHEQYF.

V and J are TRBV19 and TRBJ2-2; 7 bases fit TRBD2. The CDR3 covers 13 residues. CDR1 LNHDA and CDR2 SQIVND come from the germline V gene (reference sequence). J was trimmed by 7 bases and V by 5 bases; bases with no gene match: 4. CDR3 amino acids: CASSLSGGGELFF. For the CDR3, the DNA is TGTGCCAGTAGTCTATCGGGAGGCGGGGAGCTGTTTTTT.

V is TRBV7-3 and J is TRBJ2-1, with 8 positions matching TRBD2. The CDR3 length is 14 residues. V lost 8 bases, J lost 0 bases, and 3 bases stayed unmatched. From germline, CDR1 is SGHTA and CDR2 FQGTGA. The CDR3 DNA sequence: TGTGCCAGCGGAAGCGGGAGCTCCTACAATGAGCAGTTCTTC. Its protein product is CASGSGSSYNEQFF.

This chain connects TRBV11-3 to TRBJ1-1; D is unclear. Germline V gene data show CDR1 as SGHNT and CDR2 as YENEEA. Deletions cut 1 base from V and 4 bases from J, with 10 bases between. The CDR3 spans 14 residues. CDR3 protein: CASSLAPGGTEAFF. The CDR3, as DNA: TGTGCCAGCAGCTTAGCCCCAGGTGGCACTGAAGCTTTCTTT.